This TCR beta chain is drawn from a study of blood T cell repertoires in COVID-19. Looking at the study overall: From T cells, B-cell-depleted T cells, or PBMCs came the material, which was cDNA or gDNA.

The CDR3 covers 13 residues. Trimming removed 9 bases from V and 4 bases from J, with 13 bases in between. The germline V gene encodes CDR1 LNHDA and CDR2 SQIVND (reference sequence). The repertoire was sequenced with immunoSEQ multiplex PCR; TCRdb's copy has only in-frame clones and lacks some. The sample yields a few hundred thousand clones, approximately 91% seen once. The V call is TRBV19, the J call TRBJ1-3; perhaps TRBD1 as D (6 bases). This TCR derives from a woman aged 40 to 50 who had been exposed to COVID-19. The source material was PBMCs or T cells enriched from blood (not recorded which). The CDR3 region has the DNA TGTGCCAGCAGTTTCCAGGGGGGAAACACCATATATTTT. Translating gives CASSFQGGNTIYF.